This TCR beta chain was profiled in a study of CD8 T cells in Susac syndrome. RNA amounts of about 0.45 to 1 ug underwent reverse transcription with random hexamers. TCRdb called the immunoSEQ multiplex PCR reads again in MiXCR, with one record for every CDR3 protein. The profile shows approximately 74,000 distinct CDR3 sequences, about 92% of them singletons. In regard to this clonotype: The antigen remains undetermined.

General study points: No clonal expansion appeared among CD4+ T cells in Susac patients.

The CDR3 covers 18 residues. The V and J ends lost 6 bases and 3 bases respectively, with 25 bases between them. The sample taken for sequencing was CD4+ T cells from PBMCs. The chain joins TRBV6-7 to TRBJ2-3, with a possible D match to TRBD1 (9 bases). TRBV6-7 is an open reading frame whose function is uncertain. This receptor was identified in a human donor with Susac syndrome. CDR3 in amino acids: CASRRKQGASGSTDTQYF. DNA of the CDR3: TGTGCCAGCAGACGGAAACAGGGGGCTAGCGGGTCGACAGATACGCAGTATTTT.